This T cell receptor beta chain was identified in a study of blood T cell repertoires in COVID-19. About the research overall: The origin of the acute and convalescent COVID-19 samples was the United States, Italy and Spain. PBMCs, B-cell-depleted T cells, or T cells were the source of the cDNA or gDNA that made up the material.

Under the authors' procedure: Using reference gene primer amplification, nucleated cell counts were estimated. Measured with immunoSEQ multiplex PCR; TCRdb has only the in-frame clones, and not every one. V, J and clone size reflect that table, while D and trimming were determined from the DNA. Seen here are 30,000 to 45,000 clones, over 80% observed once, and the top ten hold around 14%. The CDR3 is 15 residues long. The V end was cut by 1 base, the J end by 8 bases, with 17 bases between. Germline loops: CDR1 LNHNV, CDR2 YYDKDF (reference sequence). The sequence was collected from a human donor in a cohort sampled during active COVID-19. Sequencing input: peripheral blood. The chain carries TRBV15 and TRBJ1-2; D remains unclear. As DNA, the CDR3 is TGTGCCACCAGCAGAGTGCTGACCGACTTTAGGGGCTACACCTTC. Translated, it gives CATSRVLTDFRGYTF.